The 21 T cell receptor beta chains below all came from one sample that was sequenced in a study of T cell responses to AZD1222 COVID-19 vaccine. Clones were sequenced by immunoSEQ multiplex PCR, and TCRdb holds only the in-frame ones, with some missing. The sample includes about 140,000 clones, 92% of them seen just once. Here the sequenced sample was peripheral blood, taken 28 days after the second AZD1222 dose. These TCRs come from an adult who received the AZD1222 COVID-19 vaccine.

CDR3 residues: CASSPSPGQPQHF. Here the CDR3 DNA reads TGTGCCAGCAGCCCCAGCCCCGGTCAGCCCCAGCATTTT. V gene TRBV12-3 or TRBV12-4 combines with J gene TRBJ1-5; D unresolved. V was cut by 6 bases and J by 6 bases, with 12 bases left in between. The CDR3 is 13 residues long.

The chain has TRBV28 and TRBJ1-1; D gene uncertain. Germline lookup yields CDR1 MDHEN and CDR2 SYDVKM. The CDR3 consists of 13 residues. The V end was cut by 6 bases, the J end by 1 base, with 9 bases between. The CDR3 loop reads CASSLTPNTEAFF. CDR3 bases: TGTGCCAGCAGCCTCACACCGAACACTGAAGCTTTCTTT.

This chain links TRBV10-3 with TRBJ1-4; no clear D gene. Deletions cut 4 bases from V and 4 bases from J, with 10 bases between. The length of the CDR3 is 14 residues. From germline, CDR1 is ENHRY and CDR2 SYGVKD. The CDR3 reads CAISGGQDNEKLFF. The CDR3 nucleotides are TGTGCCATCAGTGGGGGTCAGGATAATGAAAAACTGTTTTTT.

The gene calls are TRBV5-6 and TRBJ1-3, with 7 bases lining up with TRBD1. The V gene end was trimmed by 4 bases and the J gene end by 1 base; junction bases not matched to a gene: 2. The length of the CDR3 is 14 residues. Germline lookup yields CDR1 SGHDT and CDR2 YYEEEE. CDR3 coding DNA: TGTGCCAGCAGCAACAGGGGATCTGGAAACACCATATATTTT. Translated: CASSNRGSGNTIYF.

The gene calls are TRBV27 and TRBJ1-3; D call uncertain. Germline loops: CDR1 MNHEY, CDR2 SMNVEV (reference sequence). V gave up 5 bases and J gave up 0 bases, with 8 bases separating them. CDR3 length: 14 amino acids. In DNA, the CDR3 is TGTGCCAGCAGTACCTTAAGCTCTGGAAACACCATATATTTT. Encoded protein: CASSTLSSGNTIYF.

The chain joins TRBV28 to TRBJ1-2, with TRBD1 as a possible D gene (5 bases). The CDR3 covers 13 residues. V was pared by 6 bases and J by 5 bases, with 13 bases between. CDR1 is MDHEN and CDR2 is SYDVKM in the germline V gene. The DNA for the CDR3 is TGTGCCAGCAGCCCGGGACGAGGTTATGGCTACACCTTC. Encoded protein: CASSPGRGYGYTF.

CDR3 region: CASSFTRTDREFF. The CDR3 region has the DNA TGTGCCAGCAGCTTTACTAGGACTGACCGGGAGTTCTTC. V usage is TRBV7-2 and J usage is TRBJ2-1; TRBD2 might be the D (5 bases). Germline V CDR1 and CDR2: SGHTA, FQGNSA. The CDR3 consists of 13 residues. V was clipped by 3 bases and J by 14 bases, with 17 bases between them.

The chain is built from TRBV7-8 and TRBJ2-7; 10 bases are a match to TRBD2. The length of the CDR3 is 14 residues. The trim removed 5 bases at V and 3 bases at J, leaving 4 bases unmatched. Germline CDR1 is SGHVS and CDR2 is FQNEAQ. The CDR3: CASSTSGRVYEQYF. The CDR3 nucleotides read TGTGCCAGCAGCACAAGCGGGAGGGTCTACGAGCAGTACTTC.

The chain has TRBV6-1 and TRBJ1-1, with no clear D. There are 17 residues in the CDR3. From germline, CDR1 is MNHNS and CDR2 SASEGT. V dropped 4 bases and J dropped 1 base, with 19 bases sitting between them. The CDR3 is CASSARLSPGWNTEAFF. CDR3 nucleotide sequence: TGTGCCAGCAGTGCTCGACTGTCACCCGGATGGAACACTGAAGCTTTCTTT.

The rearrangement uses TRBV29-1 and TRBJ1-1; D may be TRBD1 (5 bases). The CDR3 runs 11 residues. V dropped 7 bases and J dropped 5 bases, with 11 bases sitting between them. Germline V gives CDR1 SQVTM, CDR2 ANQGSEA. DNA for the CDR3: TGCAGCGGCATCCGGGGGACTGAAGCTTTCTTT. Translation gives CSGIRGTEAFF.

The rearrangement links TRBV5-1 to TRBJ1-4; 9 bases fit TRBD1. There are 15 residues in the CDR3. CDR1 and CDR2 (germline): SGHRS, YFSETQ. With V trimmed by 2 bases and J by 4 bases, 3 bases remained unmatched. For the CDR3, the DNA is TGCGCCAGCAGCTTAGGGGACAGGGATAATGAAAAACTGTTTTTT. This gives the protein CASSLGDRDNEKLFF.

This sequence joins TRBV19 and TRBJ2-3, with D maybe TRBD1 (6 bases). The germline V gene has CDR1 LNHDA and CDR2 SQIVND (reference sequence). Trimming pared 10 bases from V and 4 bases from J, leaving 24 bases between. The CDR3 spans 16 residues. CDR3 in DNA: TGTGCCACCCAAACATCCGGGACACTTGGGCCAGATACGCAGTATTTT. Translated: CATQTSGTLGPDTQYF.

V and J are TRBV6-2 or TRBV6-3 and TRBJ2-7; no clear D. The CDR3 extends over 11 amino acids. Germline V gene lookup returns CDR1 MNHEY and CDR2 SVGEGT. Trimming removed 3 bases at V and 3 bases at J, with 3 bases between. CDR3 nucleotides: TGTGCCAGCAGTTATCTCTACGAGCAGTACTTC. It codes for CASSYLYEQYF.

The CDR3 coding sequence is TGTGCCAGTAGTATATCGACAAGATGGGGCTACACCTTC. Protein product: CASSISTRWGYTF. The gene calls are TRBV19 and TRBJ1-2; the D is unclear. CDR3 size: 13 residues. CDR1 is LNHDA, CDR2 SQIVND, per germline (reference sequence). V was shortened by 2 bases and J by 8 bases, with 12 bases between the two germline ends.

V usage is TRBV7-3 and J usage is TRBJ1-5, with D tentatively TRBD1 (6 bases). V was pared by 1 base and J by 0 bases, with 13 bases between. Germline loops: CDR1 SGHTA, CDR2 FQGTGA. This CDR3 comprises 17 residues. CDR3 sequence: CASSLRTEAYSNQPQHF. In DNA form, the CDR3 reads TGTGCCAGCAGCTTAAGGACAGAAGCTTATAGCAATCAGCCCCAGCATTTT. Variable domain in full (rest from reference TRBV7-3 and TRBJ1-5): GAGVSQTPSNKVTEKGKYVELRCDPISGHTALYWYRQSLGQGPEFLIYFQGTGAADDSGLPNDRFFAVRPEGSVSTLKIQRTERGDSAVYLCASSLRTEAYSNQPQHFGDGTRLSIL.

The gene calls are TRBV2 and TRBJ1-2; 8 nucleotides line up with TRBD1. The junction had 6 bases not matched to a gene; V was cut back by 5 bases and J by 7 bases. CDR3 length: 13 amino acids. CDR1 and CDR2 from the germline V gene are SNHLY and FYNNEI. The CDR3 DNA reads TGTGCCAGCAGTCCCGACAGGGGAGGTGGCTACACCTTC. The encoded protein is CASSPDRGGGYTF.

The chain is built from TRBV5-6 and TRBJ1-2; D gene uncertain. There are 16 residues in the CDR3. Per the germline V gene, CDR1 is SGHDT and CDR2 is YYEEEE. V dropped 1 base and J dropped 4 bases, with 17 bases sitting between them. CDR3 sequence (DNA): TGTGCCAGCAGCTTGCGTCCCGGGCAAGTGGGCTATGGCTACACCTTC. This translates into CASSLRPGQVGYGYTF.

In this sample, this clone turned up once. The V gene is TRBV5-1, the J gene TRBJ2-1; perhaps D is TRBD1 or TRBD2 (5 bases each). The CDR3 covers 14 residues. The ends were cut back, 0 bases at V and 4 bases at J, with 8 bases in the middle. The V gene's germline CDR1 is SGHRS and CDR2 YFSETQ. Here the CDR3 DNA reads TGCGCCAGCAGCTTGGCCGAGGGGTACAATGAGCAGTTCTTC. Its protein product is CASSLAEGYNEQFF.

This chain joins TRBV5-1 and TRBJ1-4; TRBD1 matches 7 bases. V trimming: 3 bases; J trimming: 4 bases; junction bases outside the gene matches: 9. The germline V gene has CDR1 SGHRS and CDR2 YFSETQ. The CDR3 has 16 amino acids. This CDR3 reads CASSSGHGTVNEKLFF. CDR3 DNA: TGCGCCAGCAGCTCGGGTCACGGGACAGTTAATGAAAAACTGTTTTTT.

The genes are TRBV10-3 and TRBJ1-1; 7 bases are a match to TRBD1. The CDR3 is made up of 12 amino acids. The germline gives CDR1 ENHRY, CDR2 SYGVKD. Trimming removed 6 bases from V and 11 bases from J; junction bases left unmatched: 9. CDR3 region: CAISLTGIGAFF. The CDR3 region has the DNA TGTGCCATCAGCTTGACAGGGATAGGTGCTTTCTTT.

The V call is TRBV5-6, the J call TRBJ2-3; D may be TRBD2 (5 bases). CDR3 length: 14 amino acids. The germline V gene encodes CDR1 SGHDT and CDR2 YYEEEE. V lost 0 bases and J 5 bases, leaving 10 bases between the germline ends. CDR3 bases: TGTGCCAGCAGCTTGGCGGAGGCTCAAGATACGCAGTATTTT. Translation gives CASSLAEAQDTQYF.